The 6 T cell receptor beta chains listed next were all sequenced from one sample in a study of blood T cell repertoires in COVID-19. Sequenced by immunoSEQ multiplex PCR; TCRdb stores in-frame clones only, minus some. The sample yields some 290,000 clones, approximately 90% seen once. Sequencing used peripheral blood. Every receptor here comes from a man aged 18 to 29 with active or convalescent COVID-19.

The CDR3 protein is CASRLSGTGVNEQFF. CDR3 DNA: TGTGCCAGCAGGCTTTCCGGGACAGGGGTCAATGAGCAGTTCTTC. The chain carries TRBV27 and TRBJ2-1, with 10 bases aligning to TRBD1. The CDR3 has 15 residues. Germline CDR1 is MNHEY and CDR2 is SMNVEV (reference sequence). V lost 6 bases, J lost 6 bases, and 8 bases stayed unmatched.

This clone was detected only once. The rearrangement links TRBV10-3 to TRBJ1-2; D gene ambiguous. CDR1 and CDR2 from the germline V gene are ENHRY and SYGVKD. V lost 2 bases to trimming and J lost 3 bases, with 4 bases between them. This CDR3 is built from 12 residues. The CDR3 coding sequence is TGTGCCATCAGTGAGACGGACTATGGCTACACCTTC. Translation gives CAISETDYGYTF.

The chain joins TRBV9 to TRBJ2-7; possibly TRBD2 for D (7 bases). The CDR3 consists of 16 residues. CDR1 and CDR2 from the germline V gene are SGDLS and YYNGEE. The V end was cut by 2 bases, the J end by 0 bases, with 15 bases between. Here the CDR3 reads CASSVGGQFFSYEQYF. CDR3 sequence (DNA): TGTGCCAGCAGCGTGGGGGGGCAGTTTTTCTCCTACGAGCAGTACTTC.

The chain uses TRBV3-1 (or the pseudogene TRBV3-2) and TRBJ2-6; D is possibly TRBD1 (6 bases). The CDR3 has 17 amino acids. Looked up from germline, CDR1 is LGHDT and CDR2 is YNNKEL (reference sequence). V lost 1 base, J lost 2 bases, and 12 bases lay in between. CDR3 loop: CASSQGAGDTGANVLTF. CDR3 bases: TGTGCCAGCAGCCAAGGGGCAGGGGATACTGGGGCCAACGTCCTGACTTTC.

The chain links TRBV19 to TRBJ2-7, with a weak D call TRBD2 (6 bases). Trimming pared 3 bases from V and 3 bases from J, leaving 12 bases between. The CDR3 contains 14 residues. CDR1 and CDR2 (germline): LNHDA, SQIVND (reference sequence). The CDR3 nucleotides read TGTGCCAGTAGTATGGCAGGGACTTTCTACGAGCAGTACTTC. Translating gives CASSMAGTFYEQYF.

The V gene is TRBV25-1, the J gene TRBJ2-7; TRBD2 matches 8 bases. This CDR3 spans 15 amino acids. Germline-derived CDR1 and CDR2 are MGHDK and SYGVNS. V gave up 0 bases and J gave up 2 bases; unmatched junction bases: 3. The CDR3, as DNA: TGTGCCAGCAGTGAATATAAAGCGGGGGCCTACGAGCAGTACTTC. Its translation: CASSEYKAGAYEQYF.